The T cell receptor beta chain under discussion was sequenced for a study of cytomegalovirus exposure and HLA in healthy donors. Study-level findings and limits: Researchers catalogued around 150 TCR beta chains as cytomegalovirus-associated. When analyzed later, a missense DCLRE1C variant was found to be linked to TCR beta V- and J-gene trimming.

This cohort consisted of healthy bone marrow donors. Despite likely unrecorded immune exposures, the donors were nominally healthy at the time of sampling. The PCR used 60 Vbeta and 13 Jbeta primers. Profiling relied on immunoSEQ multiplex PCR, and the TCRdb table lists in-frame clones only, not all of them. The table records around 190,000 clones, about 9% of them present only once. With respect to this clone: The antigen remains undetermined. This sample also contains other DNA sequences that code for the same CDR3.

The length of the CDR3 is 16 residues. CDR1 is LGHNA and CDR2 is YNFKEQ in the germline V gene. The V and J ends lost 1 base and 3 bases, in that order; junction bases with no gene match: 0. This TCR came from a woman aged 30 to 39 in good health and CMV-seropositive. The sample taken for sequencing was PBMCs. The J gene is TRBJ2-3, the V gene TRBV4-2; TRBD2 aligns across 14 bases. The DNA of the CDR3 is TGTGCCAGCAGCCAAGGGACTAGCGGGAGGACAGATACGCAGTATTTT. Translating it yields CASSQGTSGRTDTQYF.